One and the same sample provided the 7 T cell receptor beta chains below, sequenced in a study of CD8 T cells in Susac syndrome. The RNA input was about 0.5 to 1 ug, and it was reverse transcribed with random hexamers. One entry per CDR3 protein, called by TCRdb with MiXCR from the immunoSEQ multiplex PCR reads. The repertoire holds 200,000 or so distinct CDR3 sequences, with 95% as singletons. Sequencing was done on a sample of CD8+ T cells from PBMCs. These receptors all come from a human donor with Susac syndrome.

The rearrangement joins TRBV20-1 to TRBJ1-3; D perhaps matches TRBD1 (5 bases). V was clipped by 6 bases and J by 3 bases, with 18 bases between them. CDR3 length equals 15 residues. Germline CDR1 DFQATT, CDR2 SNEGSKA (reference sequence). CDR3 nucleotides: TGCAGTGCCGAGACAGTTTCACTCAGTGGAAACACCATATATTTT. Its protein is CSAETVSLSGNTIYF.

The chain couples TRBV5-1 to TRBJ2-1, with 10 positions matching TRBD2. J lost 2 bases, V lost 4 bases, and 9 bases had no gene match. Germline assignment: CDR1 SGHRS and CDR2 YFSETQ. The CDR3 is 17 residues long. This CDR3 reads CASSPGRLAGPYNEQFF. In DNA form, the CDR3 reads TGCGCCAGCAGCCCTGGAAGACTAGCGGGTCCCTACAATGAGCAGTTCTTC. The variable domain in full, with the rest retrieved from reference TRBV5-1 and TRBJ2-1, is KAGVTQTPRYLIKTRGQQVTLSCSPISGHRSVSWYQQTPGQGLQFLFEYFSETQRNKGNFPGRFSGRQFSNSRSEMNVSTLELGDSALYLCASSPGRLAGPYNEQFFGPGTRLTVL.

The CDR3 region is CASTPGQGSPPQHF. As DNA, the CDR3 is TGTGCCAGCACCCCGGGACAGGGATCTCCGCCCCAGCATTTT. V is TRBV6-1 and J is TRBJ1-5, with 9 positions matching TRBD1. This CDR3 spans 14 amino acids. Germline loops: CDR1 MNHNS, CDR2 SASEGT. V shed 7 bases and J 9 bases; nucleotides not matched to a gene: 10.

The genes are TRBV7-2 and TRBJ2-5; the D gene is possibly TRBD2 (6 bases). CDR3 length: 16 amino acids. Per the germline V gene, CDR1 is SGHTA and CDR2 is FQGNSA. Between the trimmed V and J ends, which lost 1 base and 2 bases, there was a span of 14 bases. CDR3 sequence (DNA): TGTGCCAGCAGCTTAGAGTGGCGGGGCCTACAAGAGACCCAGTACTTC. Amino acid sequence: CASSLEWRGLQETQYF.

The chain has TRBV5-6 and TRBJ1-2; 9 nucleotides agree with TRBD1. Germline-derived CDR1 and CDR2 are SGHDT and YYEEEE. This CDR3 has 16 residues. J was trimmed by 3 bases and V by 4 bases; bases with no gene match: 10. The CDR3 DNA reads TGTGCCAGCAGCCCCCTGGACAGGGGAGGTCACTATGGCTACACCTTC. It yields the protein CASSPLDRGGHYGYTF.

The CDR3, as DNA: TGTGCCAGCAGCTTGAGCTCTAGGGTGAACTCCTACGAGCAGTACTTC. Protein product: CASSLSSRVNSYEQYF. This chain connects TRBV5-6 to TRBJ2-7; D is unresolved. V was shortened by 1 base and J by 0 bases, with 14 bases between the two germline ends. CDR3 length: 16 amino acids. Per germline, CDR1 SGHDT and CDR2 YYEEEE.

V and J are TRBV4-2 and TRBJ2-1; 10 nucleotides line up with TRBD1. V lost 1 base and J lost 7; bases outside the gene matches: 7. Germline CDR1 reads LGHNA; CDR2 reads YNFKEQ. This CDR3 has 16 residues. CDR3 DNA: TGTGCCAGCAGCCAAGGCGCCGGGACAGGGGAAAATGAGCAGTTCTTC. Translation gives CASSQGAGTGENEQFF.